The 5 T cell receptor beta chains presented below share a single source sample, sequenced in a study of regulatory T cells in long-lasting Graves disease. Time point: persistent/refractory GD, antithyroid drugs over 5 years with positive TRAb. PBMCs provided the RNA from which the TCR library was made. In building TCR beta libraries, iRepertoire HTBI primers were used together with Arm-PCR of CDR3 regions. TCRdb reprocessed the multiplex PCR reads with MiXCR, giving one entry per CDR3 protein. The repertoire holds 400,000 to 500,000 distinct CDR3 sequences, with around 20% as singletons. The sequencing here drew on peripheral blood mononuclear cells (PBMCs), taken when the disease was refractory, from a patient treated with antithyroid drugs. The receptors come from a female donor with Graves disease.

The chain joins TRBV20-1 to TRBJ1-1; 7 bases line up with TRBD1. Germline V CDR1 and CDR2: DFQATT, SNEGSKA (reference sequence). This CDR3 spans 13 amino acids. The J segment lost 6 bases and the V segment lost 3 bases, leaving 7 bases of the junction unmatched. CDR3 loop: CSASEDRAPEAFF. The CDR3 DNA sequence: TGCAGTGCTAGCGAAGACAGGGCGCCTGAAGCTTTCTTT.

The chain carries TRBV18 and TRBJ1-4; the D is unclear. Trimming removed 3 bases at V and 0 bases at J, with 11 bases between. This CDR3 spans 16 amino acids. Germline CDR1 is KGHSH and CDR2 is LQKENI. The CDR3 DNA reads as TGTGCCAGCTCACCTTTGACACGACCAACTAATGAAAAACTGTTTTTT. Its protein product is CASSPLTRPTNEKLFF.

This clonotype showed up many times. CDR3 loop: CASVPSGRYEQYF. The DNA for the CDR3 is TGTGCCAGCGTTCCCAGCGGGAGGTACGAGCAGTACTTC. The genes are TRBV2 and TRBJ2-7; 9 nucleotides agree with TRBD2. V lost 8 bases and J lost 4; bases outside the gene matches: 6. The CDR3 runs to 13 residues. Per germline, CDR1 SNHLY and CDR2 FYNNEI.

This clonotype was counted between two and nine times. V gene TRBV12-3 or TRBV12-4 combines with J gene TRBJ2-7; possibly TRBD1 for D (6 bases). Between the trimmed V and J ends, which lost 6 bases and 3 bases, there was a span of 24 bases. The CDR3 is 17 amino acids. The CDR3, as DNA: TGTGCCAGCAGGAGTTCGACAGGCACGAGCAGATACTACGAGCAGTACTTC. Protein product: CASRSSTGTSRYYEQYF.

CDR3 protein: CASSLGGQGRFYEQYF. The CDR3 DNA reads as TGTGCCAGCAGCTTAGGAGGCCAGGGTAGGTTCTACGAGCAGTACTTC. This chain connects TRBV7-2 to TRBJ2-7, with a possible D match to TRBD1 (5 bases). V lost 1 base, J lost 3 bases, and 16 bases lay in between. The CDR3 contains 16 residues. Germline loops: CDR1 SGHTA, CDR2 FQGNSA.